Listed below are T cell receptor beta chains from one sample, sequenced in a study of blood T cell repertoires in COVID-19. Clones were read by immunoSEQ multiplex PCR, and TCRdb kept only the in-frame ones, dropping some. The sample holds roughly 330,000 clones, 87% seen once. What was sequenced was peripheral blood. The receptors come from a man aged 25-45 years with COVID-19, enrolled during active disease. Both conserved end residues are part of each CDR3. D genes are given only for firm matches. Size is omitted from some rows. Given values are once, few, many or a class for expanded clones.

d_gene,v_gene,j_gene,abundance,CDR3nt,CDR3aa
NA,TRBV4-2,TRBJ1-2,NA,TGTGCCAGCAGCGCAGGACAGCACTATGGCTACACCTTC,CASSAGQHYGYTF
TRBD2,TRBV7-3,TRBJ2-3,once,TGTGCCAGCAGCTCCGGTTCGGCGGGAGCAGATACGCAGTATTTT,CASSSGSAGADTQYF
TRBD1,TRBV29-1,TRBJ2-3,NA,TGCAGCGTTAGTAGACAGGGCAATGCTGGAGATACGCAGTATTTT,CSVSRQGNAGDTQYF
NA,TRBV28,TRBJ2-2,NA,TGTGCCAGCAGGGAGGGAAGAGCCGGGGAGCTGTTTTTT,CASREGRAGELFF
NA,TRBV18,TRBJ2-2,NA,TGTGCCAGCCAAACCCGCGAGTCCGGGGAGCTGTTTTTT,CASQTRESGELFF
NA,TRBV11-2,TRBJ2-5,NA,TGTGCCAGCAGCTTAGGAACAGTACAAGAGACCCAGTACTTC,CASSLGTVQETQYF
NA,TRBV4-1,TRBJ1-5,NA,TGCGCCAGCAGCCAAGATTCGGGGTATGCACCCCAGCATTTT,CASSQDSGYAPQHF
TRBD1,TRBV11-3,TRBJ2-2,NA,TGTGCCAGCAGCTCGGACACAGGGGTAGACGGGGAGCTGTTTTTT,CASSSDTGVDGELFF
TRBD1,TRBV18,TRBJ1-1,NA,TGTGCCAGCTCGCACGGGACAGGCTATGAGACTGAAGCTTTCTTT,CASSHGTGYETEAFF
TRBD2,TRBV13,TRBJ2-3,few,TGTGCCAGCAGCTTAGACTCGGGAGGAGTTACAGATACGCAGTATTTT,CASSLDSGGVTDTQYF
TRBD2,TRBV28,TRBJ2-7,NA,TGTGCCAGCAGTTTCGGGCAGGGTAGGGTTAGCGGGAGTTCTTACCTCTACGAGCAGTACTTC,CASSFGQGRVSGSSYLYEQYF
NA,TRBV4-1,TRBJ1-1,NA,TGCGCCAGCAGCCAAGGGTTGGGACTCGGTGAAGCTTTCTTT,CASSQGLGLGEAFF
NA,TRBV18,TRBJ2-5,NA,TGTGCCAGCTCACCCCAGGGCCAAGAGACCCAGTACTTC,CASSPQGQETQYF
NA,TRBV12-3/TRBV12-4,TRBJ2-7,NA,TGTGCCAGCAGTTCCGGGACTTCCTACGAGCAGTACTTC,CASSSGTSYEQYF
TRBD2,TRBV27,TRBJ2-3,NA,TGTGCCAGCAGTTTGGGACTAGCGGGAGCCACAGATACGCAGTATTTT,CASSLGLAGATDTQYF